Below are 18 T cell receptor beta chains sequenced from a single sample in a study of blood T cell repertoires in COVID-19. Using immunoSEQ multiplex PCR, the repertoire was profiled, and TCRdb retains in-frame clones only, with some absent. The profile shows about 70,000 clones, over 70% of them singletons. Sequenced material: peripheral blood. These receptors were taken from a man between 65 and 80 years old with acute or convalescent COVID-19.

As to this clone: Other nucleotide sequences in the sample specify the same CDR3. The V gene is TRBV18, the J gene TRBJ2-5; TRBD2 matches at 7 bases. The V segment lost 3 bases and the J segment 2 bases; nucleotides outside the gene matches: 3. The CDR3 runs to 14 residues. The germline gives CDR1 KGHSH, CDR2 LQKENI. The chain's CDR3 is CASSPPGLQETQYF. In nucleotides, the CDR3 is TGTGCCAGCTCACCGCCGGGACTACAAGAGACCCAGTACTTC.

The V call is TRBV7-9, the J call TRBJ1-6; 9 bases line up with TRBD1. From germline, CDR1 is SEHNR and CDR2 FQNEAQ (reference sequence). The CDR3 is 14 amino acids. Trimming removed 3 bases from V and 11 bases from J; junction bases left unmatched: 5. CDR3 amino acids: CASSFGTGLTPLHF. The DNA for the CDR3 is TGTGCCAGCAGCTTTGGGACAGGGCTTACACCCCTCCACTTT.

This chain joins TRBV5-1 and TRBJ2-5; weak D call: TRBD2 (5 bases). Trimming stripped 2 bases from V and 5 bases from J, with 16 bases between. Per germline, CDR1 SGHRS and CDR2 YFSETQ. CDR3 length: 15 amino acids. The CDR3 coding sequence is TGCGCCAGCAGCTTACCGCCCCCCGGCGGGGAGACCCAGTACTTC. Its protein product is CASSLPPPGGETQYF.

V usage is TRBV29-1 and J usage is TRBJ2-1; 7 nucleotides match TRBD2. CDR1 SQVTM and CDR2 ANQGSEA come from the germline V gene. V lost 8 bases and J lost 7; bases outside the gene matches: 14. The CDR3 totals 14 residues. The CDR3 DNA follows: TGCAGCTCCTCCGGACTGGCGGGAGAAAATGAGCAGTTCTTC. Its translation is CSSSGLAGENEQFF.

V and J are TRBV7-3 and TRBJ1-1; the D gene is possibly TRBD1 (6 bases). Deletions cut 5 bases from V and 1 base from J, with 11 bases between. The germline gives CDR1 SGHTA, CDR2 FQGTGA. CDR3 length: 14 residues. The CDR3 here is CASSDPTGNTEAFF. The CDR3 DNA follows: TGTGCCAGCAGCGACCCGACAGGGAACACTGAAGCTTTCTTT.

In nucleotides, the CDR3 is TGCAGCGTTGCACTAGCGGGGGGAGGGCGGTACGAGCAGTACTTC. Protein: CSVALAGGGRYEQYF. This chain connects TRBV29-1 to TRBJ2-7; 12 bases line up with TRBD2. Losses at the gene ends were 4 bases for V and 4 bases for J; bases not matched to a gene: 8. The germline V gene encodes CDR1 SQVTM and CDR2 ANQGSEA. The CDR3 is made up of 15 amino acids.

This clone was recorded once. The chain joins TRBV5-4 to TRBJ2-2; tentative D call: TRBD2 (6 bases). CDR1 is SGHNT and CDR2 is YYREEE in the germline V gene (reference sequence). This CDR3 is 13 amino acids long. The V and J ends lost 4 bases and 6 bases respectively, with 10 bases between them. DNA for the CDR3: TGTGCCAGCAGCCCCCCGGGGGCCGGGGAGCTGTTTTTT. This gives the protein CASSPPGAGELFF.

This clone occurred a few times. This chain connects TRBV27 to TRBJ1-2, with TRBD1 matching over 7 bases. The CDR3 spans 14 residues. V lost 5 bases and J lost 3; bases outside the gene matches: 6. CDR1 is MNHEY and CDR2 is SMNVEV in the germline V gene (reference sequence). The CDR3 coding sequence is TGTGCCAGCAGTCTCGACAGGGCTGACTATGGCTACACCTTC. It translates to CASSLDRADYGYTF.

This clone has just one count. The chain has TRBV7-9 and TRBJ1-1; possible D gene TRBD1, 5 bases. CDR3 length: 13 amino acids. V was trimmed by 9 bases and J by 1 base, leaving 12 bases between them. The germline CDR1 and CDR2 sequences are SEHNR and FQNEAQ (reference sequence). CDR3 residues: CASRFQGNTEAFF. CDR3 in DNA: TGTGCCAGTCGATTCCAGGGGAACACTGAAGCTTTCTTT.

The chain has TRBV2 and TRBJ2-7; the match to TRBD1 covers 9 bases. The CDR3 totals 14 residues. The J segment lost 2 bases and the V segment lost 6 bases, leaving 5 bases of the junction unmatched. Germline values: CDR1 SNHLY, CDR2 FYNNEI. The CDR3: CASRPGQGPYEQYF. CDR3 nucleotides: TGTGCCAGCAGACCGGGACAGGGTCCCTACGAGCAGTACTTC.

This chain joins TRBV5-1 and TRBJ2-1; D remains unclear. V lost 4 bases and J lost 6, with 8 bases in between. This CDR3 has 12 amino acids. Looked up from germline, CDR1 is SGHRS and CDR2 is YFSETQ. The CDR3, as DNA: TGCGCCAGCAGCCTCGACACCAATGAGCAGTTCTTC. Protein: CASSLDTNEQFF.

The rearrangement uses TRBV28 and TRBJ1-1; 7 bases align to TRBD1. Germline V gives CDR1 MDHEN, CDR2 SYDVKM. V dropped 2 bases and J dropped 4; count of bases not matched to a gene: 4. The CDR3 loop spans 14 amino acids. In DNA, the CDR3 is TGTGCCAGCAGTTTAACCAGGGGGTCCACTGAAGCTTTCTTT. This sequence encodes CASSLTRGSTEAFF.

The V gene is TRBV10-3, the J gene TRBJ2-1, with D maybe TRBD2 (7 bases). The CDR3 is 15 residues long. Trimming removed 2 bases at V and 8 bases at J, with 16 bases between. The germline V gene has CDR1 ENHRY and CDR2 SYGVKD. The CDR3 region is CAISERGAGTDEQFF. DNA for the CDR3: TGTGCCATCAGTGAGCGGGGGGCCGGAACGGATGAGCAGTTCTTC.

The genes are TRBV13 and TRBJ1-5, with 9 bases aligning to TRBD1. Germline CDR1 and CDR2: PRHDT and FYEKMQ (reference sequence). The CDR3 length is 15 residues. V lost 5 bases and J lost 4; bases outside the gene matches: 6. The CDR3 nucleotides read TGTGCCAGCAGCCCCGGGACAGGGTTAAATCAGCCCCAGCATTTT. As protein: CASSPGTGLNQPQHF.

This clone was observed a few times. The CDR3 loop is CASSPVGQLTGELFF. CDR3 DNA: TGTGCCAGCAGCCCCGTTGGGCAACTCACCGGGGAGCTGTTTTTT. This rearrangement joins TRBV7-2 to TRBJ2-2; no reliable D call. The CDR3 length is 15 residues. The V gene's germline CDR1 is SGHTA and CDR2 FQGNSA. V was shortened by 5 bases and J by 4 bases, with 14 bases between the two germline ends.

The genes are TRBV28 and TRBJ2-3; D is possibly TRBD1 (5 bases). This CDR3 is 13 amino acids long. V was trimmed by 8 bases and J by 3 bases, leaving 12 bases between them. Germline-derived CDR1 and CDR2 are MDHEN and SYDVKM. The CDR3 coding sequence is TGTGCCAGCCGCCAGGGTGGTACAGATACGCAGTATTTT. This encodes CASRQGGTDTQYF. Using reference TRBV28 and TRBJ2-3 for the parts outside the CDR3, the full variable domain is DVKVTQSSRYLVKRTGEKVFLECVQDMDHENMFWYRQDPGLGLRLIYFSYDVKMKEKGDIPEGYSVSREKKERFSLILESASTNQTSMYLCASRQGGTDTQYFGPGTRLTVL.

The rearrangement links TRBV29-1 to TRBJ2-1, with D possibly TRBD1 on 5 matching bases. The CDR3 sequence is 14 residues long. Germline V lookup: CDR1 SQVTM, CDR2 ANQGSEA. Trimming removed 1 base from V and 2 bases from J, with 9 bases in between. The CDR3 protein is CSVEAGIAYNEQFF. The CDR3 DNA is TGCAGCGTTGAAGCAGGGATAGCCTACAATGAGCAGTTCTTC.

DNA for the CDR3: TGTGCCAGCAGCTTGGCCCCGTATCGTGAAAAACTGTTTTTT. The encoded protein is CASSLAPYREKLFF. This chain joins TRBV7-9 and TRBJ1-4; D gene ambiguous. The CDR3 totals 14 residues. V shed 3 bases and J shed 7 bases, with 12 bases lying between them. Per the germline V gene, CDR1 is SEHNR and CDR2 is FQNEAQ (reference sequence).